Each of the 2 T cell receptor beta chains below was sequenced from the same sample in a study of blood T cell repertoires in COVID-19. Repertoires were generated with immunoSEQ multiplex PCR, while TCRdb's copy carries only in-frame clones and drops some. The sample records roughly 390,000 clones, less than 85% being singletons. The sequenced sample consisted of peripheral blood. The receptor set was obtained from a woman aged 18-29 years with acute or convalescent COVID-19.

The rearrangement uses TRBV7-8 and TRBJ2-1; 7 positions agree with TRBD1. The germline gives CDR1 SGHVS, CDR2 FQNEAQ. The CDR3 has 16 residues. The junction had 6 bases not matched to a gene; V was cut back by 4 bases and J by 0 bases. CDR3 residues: CASSSGTVRSYNEQFF. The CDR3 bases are TGTGCCAGCAGCTCGGGGACAGTTCGCTCCTACAATGAGCAGTTCTTC.

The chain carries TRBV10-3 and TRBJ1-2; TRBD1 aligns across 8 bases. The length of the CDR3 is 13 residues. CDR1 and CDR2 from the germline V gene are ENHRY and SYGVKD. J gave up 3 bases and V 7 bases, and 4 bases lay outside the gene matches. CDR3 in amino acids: CAIKGQVYYGYTF. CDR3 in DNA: TGTGCCATCAAGGGACAGGTCTACTATGGCTACACCTTC.